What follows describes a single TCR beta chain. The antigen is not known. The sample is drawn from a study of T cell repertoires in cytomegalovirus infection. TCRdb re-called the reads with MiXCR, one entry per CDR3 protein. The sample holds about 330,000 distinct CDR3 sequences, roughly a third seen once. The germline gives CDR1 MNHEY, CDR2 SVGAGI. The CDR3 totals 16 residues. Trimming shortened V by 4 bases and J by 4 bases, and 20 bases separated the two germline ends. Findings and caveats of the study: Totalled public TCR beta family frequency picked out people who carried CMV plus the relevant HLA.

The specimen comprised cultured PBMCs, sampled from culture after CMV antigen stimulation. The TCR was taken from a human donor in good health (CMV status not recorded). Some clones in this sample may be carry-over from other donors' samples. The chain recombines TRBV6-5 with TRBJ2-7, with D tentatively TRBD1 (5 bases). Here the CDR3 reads CASSFRAVGVVYEQYF. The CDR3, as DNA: TGTGCCAGCAGTTTCCGGGCGGTAGGGGTGGTTTACGAGCAGTACTTC.